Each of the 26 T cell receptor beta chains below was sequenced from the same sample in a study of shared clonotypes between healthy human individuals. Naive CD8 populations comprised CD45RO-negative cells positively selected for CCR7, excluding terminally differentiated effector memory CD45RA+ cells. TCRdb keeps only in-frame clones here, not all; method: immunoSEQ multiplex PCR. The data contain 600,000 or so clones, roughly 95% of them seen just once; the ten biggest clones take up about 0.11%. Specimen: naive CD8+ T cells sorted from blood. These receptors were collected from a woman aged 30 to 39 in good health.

CDR3 nucleotides: TGCGCCAGCAGCCAAGTCCCACCGGGACAGGGGCGCAATGAGCAGTTCTTC. Protein: CASSQVPPGQGRNEQFF. V and J are TRBV4-1 and TRBJ2-1; 10 positions match TRBD1. Germline values: CDR1 MGHRA, CDR2 YSYEKL. Germline trimming cut 1 base from V and 6 bases from J; bases unmatched to any gene: 9. The CDR3 has 17 residues.

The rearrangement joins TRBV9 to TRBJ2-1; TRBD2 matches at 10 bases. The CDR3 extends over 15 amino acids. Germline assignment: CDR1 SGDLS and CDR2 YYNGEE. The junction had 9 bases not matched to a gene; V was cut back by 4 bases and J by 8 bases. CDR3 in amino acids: CASSPGLAARDEQFF. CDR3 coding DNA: TGTGCCAGCAGCCCCGGACTAGCGGCTAGGGATGAGCAGTTCTTC.

The CDR3 is CASSMGGIGNEQYF. CDR3 coding DNA: TGTGCCAGTAGTATGGGGGGGATTGGGAACGAGCAGTACTTC. The chain employs TRBV19 and TRBJ2-7; 7 nucleotides match TRBD2. This CDR3 has 14 residues. V lost 3 bases, J lost 5 bases, and 7 bases stayed unmatched. Germline CDR1 and CDR2: LNHDA and SQIVND (reference sequence).

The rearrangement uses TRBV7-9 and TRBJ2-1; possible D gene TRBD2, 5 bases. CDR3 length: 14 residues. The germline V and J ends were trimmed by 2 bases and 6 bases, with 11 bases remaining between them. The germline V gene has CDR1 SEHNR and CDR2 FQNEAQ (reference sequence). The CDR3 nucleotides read TGTGCCAGCAGCTTAAGCGGAGCAACCAATGAGCAGTTCTTC. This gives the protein CASSLSGATNEQFF.

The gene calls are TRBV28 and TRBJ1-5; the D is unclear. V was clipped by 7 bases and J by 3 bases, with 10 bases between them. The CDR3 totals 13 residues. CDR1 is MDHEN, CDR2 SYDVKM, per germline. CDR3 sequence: CASNLGFNQPQHF. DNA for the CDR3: TGTGCCAGCAACTTAGGGTTCAATCAGCCCCAGCATTTT.

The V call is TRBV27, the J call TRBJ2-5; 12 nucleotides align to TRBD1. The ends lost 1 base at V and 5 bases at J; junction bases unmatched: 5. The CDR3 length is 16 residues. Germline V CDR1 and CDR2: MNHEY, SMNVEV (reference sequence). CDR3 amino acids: CASSLYSGTGGETQYF. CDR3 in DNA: TGTGCCAGCAGTTTATACTCCGGGACAGGGGGCGAGACCCAGTACTTC.

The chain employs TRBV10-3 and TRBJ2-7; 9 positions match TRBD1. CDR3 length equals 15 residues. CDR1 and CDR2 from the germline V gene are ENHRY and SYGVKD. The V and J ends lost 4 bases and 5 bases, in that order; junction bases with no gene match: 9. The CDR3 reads CAISAGQGSRNEQYF. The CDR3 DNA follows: TGTGCCATCAGTGCGGGACAGGGATCGAGGAACGAGCAGTACTTC.

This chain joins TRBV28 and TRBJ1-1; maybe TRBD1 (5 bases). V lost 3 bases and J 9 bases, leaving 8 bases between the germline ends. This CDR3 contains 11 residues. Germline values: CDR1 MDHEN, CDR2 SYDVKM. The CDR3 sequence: CASSFGGQAFF. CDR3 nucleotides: TGTGCCAGCAGTTTCGGGGGTCAAGCTTTCTTT. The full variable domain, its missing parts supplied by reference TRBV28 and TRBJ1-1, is DVKVTQSSRYLVKRTGEKVFLECVQDMDHENMFWYRQDPGLGLRLIYFSYDVKMKEKGDIPEGYSVSREKKERFSLILESASTNQTSMYLCASSFGGQAFFGQGTRLTVV.

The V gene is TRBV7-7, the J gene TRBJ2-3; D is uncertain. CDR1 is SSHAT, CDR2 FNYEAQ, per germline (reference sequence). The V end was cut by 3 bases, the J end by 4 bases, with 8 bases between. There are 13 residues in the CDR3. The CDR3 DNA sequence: TGTGCCAGCAGCTTGTTGCTAGCAGATACGCAGTATTTT. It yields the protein CASSLLLADTQYF.

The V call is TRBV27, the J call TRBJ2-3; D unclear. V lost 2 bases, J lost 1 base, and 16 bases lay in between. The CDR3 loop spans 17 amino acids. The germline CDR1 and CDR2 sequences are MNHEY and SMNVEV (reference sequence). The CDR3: CASSLSPLRAGTDTQYF. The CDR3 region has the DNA TGTGCCAGCAGTTTAAGTCCTCTCCGGGCGGGCACAGATACGCAGTATTTT.

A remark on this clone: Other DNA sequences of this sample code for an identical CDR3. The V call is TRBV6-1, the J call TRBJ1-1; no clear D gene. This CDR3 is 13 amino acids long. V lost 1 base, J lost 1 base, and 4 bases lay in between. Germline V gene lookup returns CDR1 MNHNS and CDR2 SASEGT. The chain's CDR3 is CASSEGQNTEAFF. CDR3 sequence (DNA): TGTGCCAGCAGTGAAGGTCAGAACACTGAAGCTTTCTTT.

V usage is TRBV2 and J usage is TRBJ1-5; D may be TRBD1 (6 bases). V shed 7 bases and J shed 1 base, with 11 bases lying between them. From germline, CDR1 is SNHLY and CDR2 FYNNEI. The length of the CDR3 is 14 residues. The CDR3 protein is CASTTGESNQPQHF. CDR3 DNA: TGTGCCAGCACGACAGGAGAAAGCAATCAGCCCCAGCATTTT.

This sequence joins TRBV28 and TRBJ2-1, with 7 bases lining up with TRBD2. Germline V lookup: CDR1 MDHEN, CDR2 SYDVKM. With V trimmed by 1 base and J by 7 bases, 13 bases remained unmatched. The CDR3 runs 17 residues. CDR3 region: CASSLFFRAGVGNEQFF. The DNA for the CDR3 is TGTGCCAGCAGTTTATTTTTCCGTGCGGGAGTGGGAAATGAGCAGTTCTTC. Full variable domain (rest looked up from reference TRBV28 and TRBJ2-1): DVKVTQSSRYLVKRTGEKVFLECVQDMDHENMFWYRQDPGLGLRLIYFSYDVKMKEKGDIPEGYSVSREKKERFSLILESASTNQTSMYLCASSLFFRAGVGNEQFFGPGTRLTVL.

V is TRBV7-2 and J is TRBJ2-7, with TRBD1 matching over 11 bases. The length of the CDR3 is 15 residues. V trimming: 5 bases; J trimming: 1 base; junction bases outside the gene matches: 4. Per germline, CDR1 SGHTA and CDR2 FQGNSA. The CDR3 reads CASSRGQGASYEQYF. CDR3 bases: TGTGCCAGCAGCCGCGGACAGGGGGCATCCTACGAGCAGTACTTC.

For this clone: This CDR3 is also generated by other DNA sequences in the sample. The CDR3 loop reads CASSILGSTEAFF. The DNA of the CDR3 is TGTGCCAGTAGTATATTGGGGTCGACCGAAGCTTTCTTT. This rearrangement joins TRBV19 to TRBJ1-1; D ambiguous. Germline CDR1 is LNHDA and CDR2 is SQIVND (reference sequence). Trimming left V 2 bases short and J 8 bases short, with 12 bases between. CDR3 length: 13 residues.

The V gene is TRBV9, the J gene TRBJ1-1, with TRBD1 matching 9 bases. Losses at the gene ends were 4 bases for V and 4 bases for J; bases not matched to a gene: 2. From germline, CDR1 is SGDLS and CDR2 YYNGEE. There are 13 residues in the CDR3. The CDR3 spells CASSTGGSTEAFF. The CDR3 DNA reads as TGTGCCAGCAGCACAGGGGGCTCCACTGAAGCTTTCTTT. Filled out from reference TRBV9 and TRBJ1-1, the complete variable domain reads DSGVTQTPKHLITATGQRVTLRCSPRSGDLSVYWYQQSLDQGLQFLIQYYNGEERAKGNILERFSAQQFPDLHSELNLSSLELGDSALYFCASSTGGSTEAFFGQGTRLTVV.

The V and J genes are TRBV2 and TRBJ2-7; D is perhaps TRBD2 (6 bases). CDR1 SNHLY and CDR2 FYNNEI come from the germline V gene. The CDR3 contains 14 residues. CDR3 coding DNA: TGTACCACCCTTGGGACTCTCAGCTCCTACGAGCAGTACTTC. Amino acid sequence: CTTLGTLSSYEQYF.

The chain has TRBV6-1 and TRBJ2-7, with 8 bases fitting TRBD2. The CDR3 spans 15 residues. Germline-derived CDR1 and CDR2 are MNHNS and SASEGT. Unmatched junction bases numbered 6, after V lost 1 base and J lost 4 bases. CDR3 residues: CASSEVGSGIYEQYF. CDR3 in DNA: TGTGCCAGCAGTGAAGTCGGTAGCGGGATATACGAGCAGTACTTC.

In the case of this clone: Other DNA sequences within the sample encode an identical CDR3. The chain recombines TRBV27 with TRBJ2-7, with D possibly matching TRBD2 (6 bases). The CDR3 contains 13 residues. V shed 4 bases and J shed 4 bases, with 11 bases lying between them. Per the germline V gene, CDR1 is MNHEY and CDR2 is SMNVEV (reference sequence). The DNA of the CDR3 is TGTGCCAGCAGTTGGGGGACTGGATACGAGCAGTACTTC. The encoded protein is CASSWGTGYEQYF.

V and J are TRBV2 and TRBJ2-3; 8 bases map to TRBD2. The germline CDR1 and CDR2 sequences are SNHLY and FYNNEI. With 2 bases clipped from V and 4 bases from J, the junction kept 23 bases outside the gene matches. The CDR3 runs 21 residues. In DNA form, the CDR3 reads TGTGCCAGCAGTGAACTTGAGGGCTGGCTGCGGGAGGAGGAGGTGTCAGATACGCAGTATTTT. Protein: CASSELEGWLREEEVSDTQYF. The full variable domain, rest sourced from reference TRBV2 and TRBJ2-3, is EPEVTQTPSHQVTQMGQEVILRCVPISNHLYFYWYRQILGQKVEFLVSFYNNEISEKSEIFDDQFSVERPDGSNFTLKIRSTKLEDSAMYFCASSELEGWLREEEVSDTQYFGPGTRLTVL.

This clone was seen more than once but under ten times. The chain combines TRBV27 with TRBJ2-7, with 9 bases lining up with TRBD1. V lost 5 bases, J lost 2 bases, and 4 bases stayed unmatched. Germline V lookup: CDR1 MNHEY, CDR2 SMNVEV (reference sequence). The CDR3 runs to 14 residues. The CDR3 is CASSGTGPAYEQYF. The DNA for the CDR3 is TGTGCCAGCAGTGGGACAGGGCCCGCCTACGAGCAGTACTTC.

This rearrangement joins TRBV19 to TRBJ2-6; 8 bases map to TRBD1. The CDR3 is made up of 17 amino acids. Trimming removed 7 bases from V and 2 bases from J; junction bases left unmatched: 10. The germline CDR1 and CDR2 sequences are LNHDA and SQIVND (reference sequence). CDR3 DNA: TGTGCCAGTAAGGCAGGGGGCGCAACGACTGGGGCCAACGTCCTGACTTTC. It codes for CASKAGGATTGANVLTF.

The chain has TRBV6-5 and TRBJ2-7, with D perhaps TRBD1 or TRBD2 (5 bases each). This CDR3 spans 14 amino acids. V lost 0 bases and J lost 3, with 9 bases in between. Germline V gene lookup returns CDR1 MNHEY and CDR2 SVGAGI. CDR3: CASSYSGTDYEQYF. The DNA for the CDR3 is TGTGCCAGCAGTTACTCAGGGACGGACTACGAGCAGTACTTC.

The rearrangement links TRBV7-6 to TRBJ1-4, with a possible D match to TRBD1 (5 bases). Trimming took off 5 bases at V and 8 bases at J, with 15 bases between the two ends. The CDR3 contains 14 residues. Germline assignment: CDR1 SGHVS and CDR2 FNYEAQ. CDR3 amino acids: CASSPGPPGEKLFF. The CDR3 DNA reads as TGTGCCAGCAGCCCAGGGCCGCCTGGGGAAAAACTGTTTTTT.

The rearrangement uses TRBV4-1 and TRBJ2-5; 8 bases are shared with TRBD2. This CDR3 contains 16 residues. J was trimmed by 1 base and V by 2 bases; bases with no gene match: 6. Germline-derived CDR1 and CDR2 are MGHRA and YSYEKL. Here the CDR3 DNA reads TGCGCCAGCAGCCAATCTGGTAGCGGGATCCAAGAGACCCAGTACTTC. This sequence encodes CASSQSGSGIQETQYF.

The CDR3 DNA sequence: TGTGCCAGCAGTTTATTCGCAGGGGTGATCAATCAGCCCCAGCATTTT. Translation: CASSLFAGVINQPQHF. J is TRBJ1-5 and V is TRBV27; tentative D call: TRBD1 (6 bases). The CDR3 is 16 amino acids. Germline V gene data show CDR1 as MNHEY and CDR2 as SMNVEV (reference sequence). Trimming removed 1 base from V and 3 bases from J, with 13 bases in between.